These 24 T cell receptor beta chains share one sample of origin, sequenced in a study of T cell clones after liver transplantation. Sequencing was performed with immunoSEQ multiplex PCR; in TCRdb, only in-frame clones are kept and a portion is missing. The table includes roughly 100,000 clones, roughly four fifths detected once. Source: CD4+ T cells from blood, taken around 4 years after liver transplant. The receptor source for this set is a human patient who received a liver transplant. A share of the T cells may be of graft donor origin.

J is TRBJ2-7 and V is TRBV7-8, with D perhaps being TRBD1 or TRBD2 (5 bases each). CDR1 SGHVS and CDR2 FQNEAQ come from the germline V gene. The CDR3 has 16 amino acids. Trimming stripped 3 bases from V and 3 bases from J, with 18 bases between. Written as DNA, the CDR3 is TGTGCCAGCAGCTTCGAGATTGAGGGACCCCTCTACGAGCAGTACTTC. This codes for CASSFEIEGPLYEQYF.

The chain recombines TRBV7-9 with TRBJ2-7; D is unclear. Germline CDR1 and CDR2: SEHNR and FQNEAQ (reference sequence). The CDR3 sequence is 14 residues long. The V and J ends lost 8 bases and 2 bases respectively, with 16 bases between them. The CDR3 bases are TGTGCCAGCCCGGGCGAGCTACCGCCCTACGAGCAGTACTTC. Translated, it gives CASPGELPPYEQYF.

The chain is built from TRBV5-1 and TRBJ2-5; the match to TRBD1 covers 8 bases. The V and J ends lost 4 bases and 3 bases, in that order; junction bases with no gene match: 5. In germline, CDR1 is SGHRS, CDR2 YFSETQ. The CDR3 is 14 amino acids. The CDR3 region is CASSRGQAEETQYF. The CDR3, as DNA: TGCGCCAGCAGCCGGGGACAGGCCGAAGAGACCCAGTACTTC.

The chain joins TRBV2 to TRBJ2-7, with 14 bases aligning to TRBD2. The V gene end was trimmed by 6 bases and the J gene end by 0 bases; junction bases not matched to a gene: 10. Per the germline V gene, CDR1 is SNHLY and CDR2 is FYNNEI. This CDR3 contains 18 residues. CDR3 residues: CASREPGLAGVGSYEQYF. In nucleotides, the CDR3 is TGTGCCAGCAGGGAGCCGGGACTAGCGGGAGTAGGCTCCTACGAGCAGTACTTC.

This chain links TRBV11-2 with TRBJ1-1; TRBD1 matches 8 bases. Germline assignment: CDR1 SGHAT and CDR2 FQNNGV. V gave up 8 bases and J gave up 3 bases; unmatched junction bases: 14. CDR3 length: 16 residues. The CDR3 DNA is TGTGCCAGCTCGGGATCCCAGGGGGCTTCCCACACTGAAGCTTTCTTT. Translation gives CASSGSQGASHTEAFF.

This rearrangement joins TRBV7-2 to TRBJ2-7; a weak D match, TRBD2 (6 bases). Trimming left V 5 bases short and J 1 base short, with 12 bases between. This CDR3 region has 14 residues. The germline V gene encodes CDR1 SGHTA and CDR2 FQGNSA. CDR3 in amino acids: CASSLGDSSYEQYF. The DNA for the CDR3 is TGTGCCAGCAGCCTGGGGGACTCGTCCTACGAGCAGTACTTC.

CDR3 in DNA: TGTGCCAGCAGCGGACGACAGGGGGCCCTGAACACTGAAGCTTTCTTT. Protein sequence: CASSGRQGALNTEAFF. This rearrangement joins TRBV7-9 to TRBJ1-1; the match to TRBD1 covers 10 bases. The CDR3 runs to 16 residues. After removal of 5 bases from V and 0 bases from J, the junction contained 6 bases not matched to a gene. Germline loops: CDR1 SEHNR, CDR2 FQNEAQ (reference sequence).

The CDR3 protein is CASSSDRGQNQPQHF. The CDR3 nucleotides are TGTGCCAGCTCATCGGACAGGGGCCAAAATCAGCCCCAGCATTTT. The chain couples TRBV18 to TRBJ1-5, with TRBD1 matching 9 bases. CDR3 length equals 15 residues. Germline V gene data show CDR1 as KGHSH and CDR2 as LQKENI. J gave up 4 bases and V 5 bases, and 6 bases lay outside the gene matches. Full variable domain (outside the CDR3, taken from reference TRBV18 and TRBJ1-5): NAGVMQNPRHLVRRRGQEARLRCSPMKGHSHVYWYRQLPEEGLKFMVYLQKENIIDESGMPKERFSAEFPKEGPSILRIQQVVRGDSAAYFCASSSDRGQNQPQHFGDGTRLSIL.

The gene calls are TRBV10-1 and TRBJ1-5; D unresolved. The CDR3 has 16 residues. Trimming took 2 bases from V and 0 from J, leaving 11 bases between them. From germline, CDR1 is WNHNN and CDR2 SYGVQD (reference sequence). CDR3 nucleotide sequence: TGCGCCAGCAGTGAGCTGGCGGCGTATAGCAATCAGCCCCAGCATTTT. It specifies CASSELAAYSNQPQHF.

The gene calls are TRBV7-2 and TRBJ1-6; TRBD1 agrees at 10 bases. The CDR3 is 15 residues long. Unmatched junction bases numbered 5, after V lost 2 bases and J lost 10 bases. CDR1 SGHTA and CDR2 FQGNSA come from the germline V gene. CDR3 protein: CASSLRPGQGSPLHF. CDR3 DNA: TGTGCCAGCAGCTTAAGGCCGGGACAGGGGTCACCCCTCCACTTT.

CDR3: CASSTGNFNQPQHF. The CDR3 bases are TGTGCCAGTTCTACAGGGAACTTCAATCAGCCCCAGCATTTT. This rearrangement joins TRBV2 to TRBJ1-5, with D possibly being TRBD1 (6 bases). The CDR3 consists of 14 residues. The germline gives CDR1 SNHLY, CDR2 FYNNEI. The germline V and J ends were trimmed by 9 bases and 3 bases, with 15 bases remaining between them.

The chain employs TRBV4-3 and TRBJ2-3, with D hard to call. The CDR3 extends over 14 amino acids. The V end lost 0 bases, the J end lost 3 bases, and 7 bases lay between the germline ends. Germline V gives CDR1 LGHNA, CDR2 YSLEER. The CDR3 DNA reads TGCGCCAGCAGCCAAGATGAAAGGACAGATACGCAGTATTTT. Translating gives CASSQDERTDTQYF.

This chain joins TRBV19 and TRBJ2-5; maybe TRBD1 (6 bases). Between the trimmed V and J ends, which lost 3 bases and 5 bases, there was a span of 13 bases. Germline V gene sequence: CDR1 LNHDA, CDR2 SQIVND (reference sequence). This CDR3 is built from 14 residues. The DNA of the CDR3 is TGTGCCAGTAGTATCCAGGGGCCCGGGGAGACCCAGTACTTC. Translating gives CASSIQGPGETQYF.

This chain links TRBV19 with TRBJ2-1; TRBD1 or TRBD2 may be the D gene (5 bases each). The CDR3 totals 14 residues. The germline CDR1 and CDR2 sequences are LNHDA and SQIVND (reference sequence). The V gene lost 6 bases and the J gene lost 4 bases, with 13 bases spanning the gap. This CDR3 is CASSPLDRYNEQFF. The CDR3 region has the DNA TGTGCCAGTAGCCCACTAGACAGATACAATGAGCAGTTCTTC.

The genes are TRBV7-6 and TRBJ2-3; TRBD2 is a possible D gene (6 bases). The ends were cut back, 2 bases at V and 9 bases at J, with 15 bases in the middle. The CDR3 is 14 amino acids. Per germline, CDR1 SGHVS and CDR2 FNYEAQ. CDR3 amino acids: CASSLSIAVRTQYF. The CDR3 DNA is TGTGCCAGCAGCTTAAGCATAGCGGTCCGGACGCAGTATTTT. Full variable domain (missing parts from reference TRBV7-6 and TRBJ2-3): GAGVSQSPRYKVTKRGQDVALRCDPISGHVSLYWYRQALGQGPEFLTYFNYEAQQDKSGLPNDRFSAERPEGSISTLTIQRTEQRDSAMYRCASSLSIAVRTQYFGPGTRLTVL.

CDR3 sequence (DNA): TGCGCCAGCAGCCCGGTGGCCGGGGGAGAAAGAGAGACCCAGTACTTC. It codes for CASSPVAGGERETQYF. The V call is TRBV5-1, the J call TRBJ2-5; maybe TRBD2 (6 bases). Germline assignment: CDR1 SGHRS and CDR2 YFSETQ. The CDR3 is 16 amino acids. V was clipped by 4 bases and J by 4 bases, with 20 bases between them.

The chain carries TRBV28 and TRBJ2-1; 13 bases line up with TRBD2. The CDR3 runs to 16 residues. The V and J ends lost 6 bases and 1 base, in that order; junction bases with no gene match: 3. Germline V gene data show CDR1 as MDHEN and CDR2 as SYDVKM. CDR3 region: CASRLAGGPSYNEQFF. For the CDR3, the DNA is TGTGCCAGCAGACTAGCGGGAGGGCCATCCTACAATGAGCAGTTCTTC.

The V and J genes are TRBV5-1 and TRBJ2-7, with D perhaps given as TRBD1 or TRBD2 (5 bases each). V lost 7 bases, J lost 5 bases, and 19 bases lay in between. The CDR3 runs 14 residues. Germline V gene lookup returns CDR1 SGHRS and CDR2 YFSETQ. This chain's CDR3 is CASFEGVGAHEQYF. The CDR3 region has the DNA TGCGCCAGCTTCGAGGGAGTTGGGGCCCACGAGCAGTACTTC.

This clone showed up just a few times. CDR3 DNA: TGTGCCAGCAGCTTAGCCGGAATGAGGAATCAGCCCCAGCATTTT. Protein sequence: CASSLAGMRNQPQHF. The genes are TRBV11-2 and TRBJ1-5, with D hard to call. This CDR3 has 15 amino acids. Per germline, CDR1 SGHAT and CDR2 FQNNGV. V gave up 1 base and J gave up 4 bases, with 11 bases separating them.

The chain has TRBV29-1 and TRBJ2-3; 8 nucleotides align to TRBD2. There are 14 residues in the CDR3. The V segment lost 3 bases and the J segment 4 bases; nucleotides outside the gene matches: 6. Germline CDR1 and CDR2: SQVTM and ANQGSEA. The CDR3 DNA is TGCAGCGTTGACGCTCCGGGAGGGTCAGATACGCAGTATTTT. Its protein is CSVDAPGGSDTQYF.

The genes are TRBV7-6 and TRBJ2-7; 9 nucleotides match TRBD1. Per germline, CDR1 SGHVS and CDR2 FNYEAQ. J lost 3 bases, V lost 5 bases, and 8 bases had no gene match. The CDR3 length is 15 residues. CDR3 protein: CASSLKTGGNYEQYF. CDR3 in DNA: TGTGCCAGCAGCCTTAAGACAGGGGGAAACTACGAGCAGTACTTC.

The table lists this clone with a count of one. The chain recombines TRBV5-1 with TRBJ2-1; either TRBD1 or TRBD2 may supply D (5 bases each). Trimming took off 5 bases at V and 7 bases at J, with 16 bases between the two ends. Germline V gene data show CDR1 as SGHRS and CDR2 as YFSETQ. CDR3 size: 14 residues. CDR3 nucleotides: TGCGCCAGCAGAGCGGAGACAGTCGTAAATGAGCAGTTCTTC. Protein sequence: CASRAETVVNEQFF.

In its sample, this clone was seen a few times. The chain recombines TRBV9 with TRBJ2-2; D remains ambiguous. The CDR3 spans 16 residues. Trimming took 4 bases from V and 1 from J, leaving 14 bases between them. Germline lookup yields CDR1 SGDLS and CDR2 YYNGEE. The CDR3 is CASSPKRDKNTGELFF. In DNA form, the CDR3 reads TGTGCCAGCAGCCCCAAGCGCGACAAGAACACCGGGGAGCTGTTTTTT.

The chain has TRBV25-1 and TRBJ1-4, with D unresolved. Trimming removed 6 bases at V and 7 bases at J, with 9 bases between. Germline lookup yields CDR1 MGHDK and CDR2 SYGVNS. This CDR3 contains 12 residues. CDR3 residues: CASRPGFEKLFF. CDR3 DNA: TGTGCCAGCAGGCCCGGGTTTGAAAAACTGTTTTTT.